These 26 T cell receptor beta chains originate from one sample sequenced in a study of monozygotic twins with cystic fibrosis. TCRdb's table, derived via immunoSEQ multiplex PCR, lists solely in-frame clones and lacks some. The table has around 14,000 clones, roughly 98% seen once. What was sequenced was blood. These receptor sequences come from a girl aged 2 to 9 with cystic fibrosis.

The chain links TRBV5-6 to TRBJ2-1; 9 nucleotides align to TRBD2. With V trimmed by 0 bases and J by 8 bases, 9 bases remained unmatched. The CDR3 contains 16 residues. Germline CDR1 and CDR2: SGHDT and YYEEEE. CDR3 protein: CASSLGAAGGPDEQFF. The CDR3 DNA reads as TGTGCCAGCAGCTTGGGAGCGGCGGGAGGGCCCGATGAGCAGTTCTTC.

J is TRBJ2-7 and V is TRBV7-2, with unresolved D. The CDR3 contains 11 residues. V was shortened by 2 bases and J by 6 bases, with 5 bases between the two germline ends. Germline V gene lookup returns CDR1 SGHTA and CDR2 FQGNSA. The CDR3 loop is CASSLRGEQYF. CDR3 nucleotides: TGTGCCAGCAGCTTACGTGGCGAGCAGTACTTC.

The chain couples TRBV5-1 to TRBJ2-7; D not certain. This CDR3 region has 15 residues. Trimming removed 0 bases at V and 0 bases at J, with 10 bases between. Per the germline V gene, CDR1 is SGHRS and CDR2 is YFSETQ. In nucleotides, the CDR3 is TGCGCCAGCAGCTTGGAAGAGACGATCTCCTACGAGCAGTACTTC. Encoded protein: CASSLEETISYEQYF.

V and J are TRBV6-5 and TRBJ2-1; D is undetermined. The CDR3 extends over 14 amino acids. Germline CDR1 reads MNHEY; CDR2 reads SVGAGI. The ends were cut back, 6 bases at V and 3 bases at J, with 12 bases in the middle. CDR3 amino acids: CASRHVLDYNEQFF. The CDR3 region has the DNA TGTGCCAGCAGGCACGTATTGGACTACAATGAGCAGTTCTTC.

This chain uses TRBV10-3 with TRBJ2-2; 12 positions agree with TRBD2. Germline V gene sequence: CDR1 ENHRY, CDR2 SYGVKD. There are 17 residues in the CDR3. V lost 3 bases to trimming and J lost 3 bases; unmatched junction nucleotides: 5. The CDR3 nucleotides are TGTGCCATCAGTGAACCCGCTAGCGGGAGGGACACCGGGGAGCTGTTTTTT. Amino acid sequence: CAISEPASGRDTGELFF.

The chain couples TRBV10-3 to TRBJ1-4; TRBD1 matches 7 bases. J lost 7 bases, V lost 8 bases, and 7 bases had no gene match. The CDR3 covers 13 residues. CDR1 ENHRY and CDR2 SYGVKD come from the germline V gene. The CDR3 loop is CAILDREGEKLFF. The CDR3 region has the DNA TGTGCCATCCTCGACAGGGAGGGTGAAAAACTGTTTTTT.

The rearrangement joins TRBV2 to TRBJ2-7; D is unclear. V was clipped by 6 bases and J by 6 bases, with 15 bases between them. Germline CDR1 is SNHLY and CDR2 is FYNNEI. The CDR3 consists of 13 residues. The CDR3: CASRERAHAEQYF. The CDR3 region has the DNA TGTGCCAGCAGGGAACGGGCGCATGCCGAGCAGTACTTC.

V is TRBV11-3 and J is TRBJ2-7; D may be TRBD1 (6 bases). Between the trimmed V and J ends, which lost 1 base and 3 bases, there was a span of 13 bases. This CDR3 has 15 amino acids. Per the germline V gene, CDR1 is SGHNT and CDR2 is YENEEA. This CDR3 is CASSLGPQGNYEQYF. As DNA, the CDR3 is TGTGCCAGCAGCTTAGGGCCACAGGGAAACTACGAGCAGTACTTC.

The rearrangement joins TRBV30 to TRBJ1-5; no clear D gene. Trimming cost V 5 bases and J 7 bases, with 15 bases left between them. The CDR3 length is 13 residues. CDR1 and CDR2 from the germline V gene are GTSNPN and SVGIG (reference sequence). The CDR3 spells CAWDISGRQPQHF. As DNA, the CDR3 is TGTGCCTGGGATATCTCCGGGCGACAGCCCCAGCATTTT.

The V gene is TRBV7-2, the J gene TRBJ1-5; weak D call: TRBD1 (5 bases). Germline loops: CDR1 SGHTA, CDR2 FQGNSA. Trimming took 0 bases from V and 3 from J, leaving 12 bases between them. There are 16 residues in the CDR3. The CDR3 DNA reads TGTGCCAGCAGCTTAGCGTCTCAGGGCGTCAATCAGCCCCAGCATTTT. Translation gives CASSLASQGVNQPQHF.

This clone has a single count. This rearrangement joins TRBV7-2 to TRBJ2-3; no clear D. The CDR3 is made up of 13 amino acids. Germline V CDR1 and CDR2: SGHTA, FQGNSA. The germline V and J ends were trimmed by 0 bases and 8 bases, with 9 bases remaining between them. The CDR3 DNA is TGTGCCAGCAGCTTAGCGAAGTCAGGTACGCAGTATTTT. This translates into CASSLAKSGTQYF.

This clone was picked up one time. The chain uses TRBV29-1 and TRBJ2-7; the match to TRBD1 covers 8 bases. The CDR3 has 12 amino acids. CDR1 and CDR2 (germline): SQVTM, ANQGSEA. The V gene end was trimmed by 7 bases and the J gene end by 2 bases; junction bases not matched to a gene: 4. CDR3 nucleotides: TGCAGCGCCGGGACAGGAACCTACGAGCAGTACTTC. It specifies CSAGTGTYEQYF.

The chain is built from TRBV25-1 and TRBJ2-4; D could derive from TRBD1 or TRBD2 (5 bases each). V lost 3 bases, J lost 7 bases, and 13 bases lay in between. Germline CDR1 MGHDK, CDR2 SYGVNS. This CDR3 contains 14 residues. The DNA of the CDR3 is TGTGCCAGCAGTGAGTCCGGGACCCCGAACATTCAGTACTTC. Its protein is CASSESGTPNIQYF. The variable domain in full, with the rest retrieved from reference TRBV25-1 and TRBJ2-4, is EADIYQTPRYLVIGTGKKITLECSQTMGHDKMYWYQQDPGMELHLIHYSYGVNSTEKGDLSSESTVSRIRTEHFPLTLESARPSHTSQYLCASSESGTPNIQYFGAGTRLSVL.

This chain joins TRBV5-6 and TRBJ2-7; D gene ambiguous. The CDR3 extends over 15 amino acids. From germline, CDR1 is SGHDT and CDR2 YYEEEE. V shed 2 bases and J shed 0 bases, with 12 bases lying between them. The CDR3 bases are TGTGCCAGCAGCTTTCGGGCAGTCCACTCCTACGAGCAGTACTTC. Its protein product is CASSFRAVHSYEQYF. The whole variable domain, remainder taken from reference TRBV5-6 and TRBJ2-7, is DAGVTQSPTHLIKTRGQQVTLRCSPKSGHDTVSWYQQALGQGPQFIFQYYEEEERQRGNFPDRFSGHQFPNYSSELNVNALLLGDSALYLCASSFRAVHSYEQYFGPGTRLTVT.

The chain joins TRBV7-9 to TRBJ2-7; 12 bases agree with TRBD1. Looked up from germline, CDR1 is SEHNR and CDR2 is FQNEAQ (reference sequence). Trimming took 3 bases from V and 6 from J; bases not matched to a gene: 6. This CDR3 has 15 residues. As DNA, the CDR3 is TGTGCCAGCAGCTTTGGGACAGGGGGCCCCATCGAGCAGTACTTC. It is translated as CASSFGTGGPIEQYF.

The genes are TRBV5-4 and TRBJ2-5; 7 bases match TRBD2. The CDR3 extends over 14 amino acids. V was pared by 3 bases and J by 7 bases, with 9 bases of the junction left unmatched. From germline, CDR1 is SGHNT and CDR2 YYREEE (reference sequence). CDR3 bases: TGTGCCAGCAGCTACGGCGGGAGTGAAAGGACCCAGTACTTC. Amino acids: CASSYGGSERTQYF.

The rearrangement joins TRBV19 to TRBJ2-7; no definite D call. V was trimmed by 5 bases and J by 1 base, leaving 9 bases between them. From germline, CDR1 is LNHDA and CDR2 SQIVND (reference sequence). CDR3 size: 13 residues. Written as DNA, the CDR3 is TGTGCCAGTAGTCACACCCTATCCTACGAGCAGTACTTC. Translated, it gives CASSHTLSYEQYF.

The rearrangement joins TRBV5-4 to TRBJ2-7; D is uncertain. V gave up 0 bases and J gave up 3 bases, with 13 bases separating them. The V gene's germline CDR1 is SGHNT and CDR2 YYREEE (reference sequence). CDR3 length equals 15 residues. Here the CDR3 DNA reads TGTGCCAGCAGCTTGGTGGGTAGGGTGGACTACGAGCAGTACTTC. Amino acids: CASSLVGRVDYEQYF.

The V call is TRBV29-1, the J call TRBJ2-7, with D perhaps TRBD2 (5 bases). The V and J ends lost 4 bases and 3 bases respectively, with 13 bases between them. In germline, CDR1 is SQVTM, CDR2 ANQGSEA. CDR3 length equals 13 residues. Here the CDR3 DNA reads TGCAGCGTTGTAGAGGGTAATGTCTACGAGCAGTACTTC. This sequence encodes CSVVEGNVYEQYF.

The chain combines TRBV30 with TRBJ1-5; D ambiguous. This CDR3 has 15 residues. CDR1 GTSNPN and CDR2 SVGIG come from the germline V gene (reference sequence). Trimming took off 0 bases at V and 0 bases at J, with 9 bases between the two ends. CDR3 in amino acids: CAWSVRGNSNQPQHF. In nucleotides, the CDR3 is TGTGCCTGGAGTGTACGGGGAAATAGCAATCAGCCCCAGCATTTT.

The chain couples TRBV27 to TRBJ2-1, with D maybe TRBD2 (6 bases). Germline V gene lookup returns CDR1 MNHEY and CDR2 SMNVEV (reference sequence). The CDR3 sequence is 15 residues long. Trimming took off 6 bases at V and 5 bases at J, with 17 bases between the two ends. The CDR3 coding sequence is TGTGCCAGCAGCTCCGGGAGATTGGGCCACAATGAGCAGTTCTTC. Residues: CASSSGRLGHNEQFF.

J is TRBJ1-1 and V is TRBV29-1, with D tentatively TRBD1 (6 bases). From germline, CDR1 is SQVTM and CDR2 ANQGSEA. V was pared by 5 bases and J by 5 bases, with 27 bases between. The CDR3 totals 17 residues. The CDR3: CSVFDSGLTGGWTEAFF. The CDR3 DNA reads as TGCAGCGTTTTTGACTCGGGACTCACTGGGGGCTGGACTGAAGCTTTCTTT.

Worth noting for this clone: At one end the junction does not follow the germline gene, possibly because of a read error. The V call is TRBV2, the J call TRBJ1-2; 7 bases agree with TRBD1. Looked up from germline, CDR1 is SNHLY and CDR2 is FYNNEI. The CDR3 runs to 10 residues. CDR3 protein: CAGQESFGVF. In nucleotides, the CDR3 is TGTGCCGGACAGGAATCTTTCGGGGTGTTC.

The chain joins TRBV6-1 to TRBJ1-2; TRBD1 aligns across 10 bases. This CDR3 is built from 15 residues. Germline V gene lookup returns CDR1 MNHNS and CDR2 SASEGT. The junction had 6 bases not matched to a gene; V was cut back by 3 bases and J by 5 bases. In DNA, the CDR3 is TGTGCCAGCAGTGATACAGGGACAGGGGTTTATGGCTACACCTTC. Its protein product is CASSDTGTGVYGYTF.

CDR3 amino acids: CASRFSSGRPKVGELFF. As DNA, the CDR3 is TGTGCCAGCAGATTCAGCAGCGGGAGGCCTAAGGTCGGGGAGCTGTTTTTT. The chain couples TRBV2 to TRBJ2-2; 9 bases map to TRBD2. With V trimmed by 6 bases and J by 7 bases, 15 bases remained unmatched. This CDR3 spans 17 amino acids. Germline CDR1 SNHLY, CDR2 FYNNEI.

The rearrangement uses TRBV10-2 and TRBJ2-7; the match to TRBD2 covers 8 bases. V shed 7 bases and J 6 bases; nucleotides not matched to a gene: 14. The germline gives CDR1 WSHSY, CDR2 SAAADI. The CDR3 covers 15 residues. CDR3 protein: CASIAAGGARREQYF. The CDR3 region has the DNA TGCGCCAGCATTGCGGCGGGAGGTGCTCGTCGCGAGCAGTACTTC.